This T cell receptor beta chain was retrieved from a study of blood T cell repertoires in COVID-19. Across about two dozen US areas, participants ranged in age from 18 to 89 years. The study assigned cohorts using participant-reported clinical history. Exposed participants came across a COVID-19 case within 2 weeks before study entry. Sequencing was performed with immunoSEQ multiplex PCR; in TCRdb, only in-frame clones are kept and a portion is missing. This table holds around 250,000 clones, more than 75% found once. The trim removed 5 bases at V and 5 bases at J, leaving 4 bases unmatched. The germline V gene has CDR1 MRHNA and CDR2 SNTAGT. The CDR3 spans 14 residues.

The sequence was collected from a woman between 50 and 59 years old who had been exposed to COVID-19. The sequenced material came from PBMCs or T cells enriched from blood (not recorded which). J is TRBJ2-1 and V is TRBV6-4, with 9 bases identical to TRBD1. The CDR3, as DNA: TGTGCCAGCAGTCGGACAGGGGAAAACAATGAGCAGTTCTTC. This gives the protein CASSRTGENNEQFF.